The clone carrying this T cell receptor beta chain was picked up one time. This record belongs to a study of T-cell reconstitution after alpha-beta-depleted transplantation in children. Unique molecular identifiers were used in preparing the TCRbeta library. TCRdb passed the PCR reads through MiXCR, listing each CDR3 protein once. The repertoire holds about 1,000,000 distinct CDR3 sequences, with about 29% as singletons. The ends were cut back, 4 bases at V and 4 bases at J, with 14 bases in the middle. CDR1 and CDR2 (germline): SGHVS, FQNEAQ. The CDR3 spans 16 residues. This receptor was identified in a boy under two years old who had a stem cell transplant for SCID, so the T cells may come from the graft donor. This specimen consisted of PBMCs, mostly from graft donor cells, obtained 360 days after TCRalphabeta/CD19-depleted stem cell transplant. This chain joins TRBV7-8 and TRBJ2-6; no definite D call. This chain's CDR3 is CASSSWEGWGANVLTF. CDR3 sequence (DNA): TGTGCCAGCAGCTCCTGGGAAGGGTGGGGGGCCAACGTCCTGACTTTC.